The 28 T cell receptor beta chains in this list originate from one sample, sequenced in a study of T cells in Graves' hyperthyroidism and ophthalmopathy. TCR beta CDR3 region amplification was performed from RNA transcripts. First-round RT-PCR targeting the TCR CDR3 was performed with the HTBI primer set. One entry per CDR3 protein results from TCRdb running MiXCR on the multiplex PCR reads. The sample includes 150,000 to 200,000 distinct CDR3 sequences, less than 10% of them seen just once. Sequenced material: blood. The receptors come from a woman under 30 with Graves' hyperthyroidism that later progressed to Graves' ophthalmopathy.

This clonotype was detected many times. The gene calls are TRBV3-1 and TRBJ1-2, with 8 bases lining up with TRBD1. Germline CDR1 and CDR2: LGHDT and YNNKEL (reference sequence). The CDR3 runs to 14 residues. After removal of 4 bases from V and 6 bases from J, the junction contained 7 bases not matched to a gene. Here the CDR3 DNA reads TGTGCCAGCAGCCCAGTGCCAGGGGGCAATGGCTACACCTTC. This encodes CASSPVPGGNGYTF.

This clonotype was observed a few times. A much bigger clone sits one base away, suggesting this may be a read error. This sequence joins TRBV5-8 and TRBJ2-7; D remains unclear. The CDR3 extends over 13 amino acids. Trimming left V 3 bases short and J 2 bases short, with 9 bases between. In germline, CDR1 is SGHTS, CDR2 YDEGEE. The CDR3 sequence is CASSSQHTYEQYF. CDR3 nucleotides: TGTGCCAGCAGCTCACAACATACCTACGAGCAGTACTTC.

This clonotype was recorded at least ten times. For the CDR3, the DNA is TGTGCCAGCAAGGAGTACATGTCGGATACGCAGTATTTT. It translates to CASKEYMSDTQYF. This chain joins TRBV3-1 and TRBJ2-3; D call uncertain. The CDR3 has 13 amino acids. The germline V gene encodes CDR1 LGHDT and CDR2 YNNKEL (reference sequence). The germline V and J ends were trimmed by 7 bases and 6 bases, with 14 bases remaining between them.

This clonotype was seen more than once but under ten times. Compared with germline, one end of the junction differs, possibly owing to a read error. DNA of the CDR3: TGTGCCGGCAGCCATCAACCGGCAAACGAAGGCTACACCTTC. Residues: CAGSHQPANEGYTF. The chain uses TRBV4-2 and TRBJ1-2; D is unclear. The CDR3 totals 14 residues. The germline V gene encodes CDR1 LGHNA and CDR2 YNFKEQ.

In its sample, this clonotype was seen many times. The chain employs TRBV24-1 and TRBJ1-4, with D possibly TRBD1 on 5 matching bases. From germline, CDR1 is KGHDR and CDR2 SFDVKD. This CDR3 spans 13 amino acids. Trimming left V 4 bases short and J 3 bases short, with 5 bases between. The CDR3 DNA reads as TGTGCCACCAGTGAGGGGCCTAATGAAAAACTGTTTTTT. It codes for CATSEGPNEKLFF.

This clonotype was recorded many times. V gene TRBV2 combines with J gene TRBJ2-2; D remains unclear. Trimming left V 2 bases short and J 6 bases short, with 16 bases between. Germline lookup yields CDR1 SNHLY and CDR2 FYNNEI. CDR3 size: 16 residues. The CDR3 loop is CASSERPNSESGELFF. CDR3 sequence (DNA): TGTGCCAGCAGTGAAAGGCCCAATTCTGAGTCCGGGGAGCTGTTTTTT.

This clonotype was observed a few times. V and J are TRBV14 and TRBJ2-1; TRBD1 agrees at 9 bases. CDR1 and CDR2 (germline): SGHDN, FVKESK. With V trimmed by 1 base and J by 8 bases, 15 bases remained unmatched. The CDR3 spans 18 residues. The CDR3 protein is CASSQGYPTGGNDDEQFF. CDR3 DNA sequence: TGTGCCAGCAGCCAAGGGTACCCGACAGGGGGAAACGACGATGAGCAGTTCTTC.

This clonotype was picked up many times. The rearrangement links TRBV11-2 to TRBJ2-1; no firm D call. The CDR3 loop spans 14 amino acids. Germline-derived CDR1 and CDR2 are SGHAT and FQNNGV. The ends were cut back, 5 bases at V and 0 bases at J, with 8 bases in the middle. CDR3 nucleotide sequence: TGTGCCAGCAGCCCCCATAGCTCCTACAATGAGCAGTTCTTC. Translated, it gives CASSPHSSYNEQFF.

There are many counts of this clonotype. The CDR3 spells CAIRAGTSGGDLETQYF. In nucleotides, the CDR3 is TGTGCCATCAGGGCCGGGACTAGCGGGGGGGACTTGGAGACCCAGTACTTC. V is TRBV10-3 and J is TRBJ2-5, with 16 bases lining up with TRBD2. The germline CDR1 and CDR2 sequences are ENHRY and SYGVKD. The CDR3 length is 17 residues. The V segment lost 6 bases and the J segment 5 bases; nucleotides outside the gene matches: 9.

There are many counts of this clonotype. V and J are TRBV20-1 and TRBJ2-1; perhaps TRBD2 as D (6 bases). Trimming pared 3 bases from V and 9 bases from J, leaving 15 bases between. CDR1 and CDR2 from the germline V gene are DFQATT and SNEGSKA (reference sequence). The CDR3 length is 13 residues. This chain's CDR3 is CSARGRTISEQFF. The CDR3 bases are TGCAGTGCTAGGGGTAGGACTATAAGTGAGCAGTTCTTC.

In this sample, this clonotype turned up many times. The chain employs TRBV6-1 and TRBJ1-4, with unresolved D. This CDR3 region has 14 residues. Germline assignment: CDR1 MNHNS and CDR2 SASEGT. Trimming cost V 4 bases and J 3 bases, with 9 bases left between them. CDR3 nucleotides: TGTGCCAGCAGTGGGCTCCTGGCTAATGAAAAACTGTTTTTT. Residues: CASSGLLANEKLFF.

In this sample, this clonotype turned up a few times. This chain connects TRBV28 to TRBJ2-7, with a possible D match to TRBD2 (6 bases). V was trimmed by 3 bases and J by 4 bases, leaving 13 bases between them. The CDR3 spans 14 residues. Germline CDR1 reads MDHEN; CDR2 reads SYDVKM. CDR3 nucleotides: TGTGCCAGCAGTTTTATGTCCGGGAGTTACGAGCAGTACTTC. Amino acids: CASSFMSGSYEQYF.

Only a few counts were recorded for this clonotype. CDR3 residues: CATGGGSYNEQFF. The CDR3 region has the DNA TGTGCCACCGGGGGGGGGTCCTACAATGAGCAGTTCTTC. The rearrangement joins TRBV24-1 to TRBJ2-1; 7 bases fit TRBD2. Germline CDR1 and CDR2: KGHDR and SFDVKD. The junction had 2 bases not matched to a gene; V was cut back by 9 bases and J by 1 base. The CDR3 has 13 residues.

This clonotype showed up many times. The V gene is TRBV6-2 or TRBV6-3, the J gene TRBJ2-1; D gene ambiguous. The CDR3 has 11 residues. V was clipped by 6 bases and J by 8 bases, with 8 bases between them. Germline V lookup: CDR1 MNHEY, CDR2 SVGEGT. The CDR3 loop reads CASSDRDEQFF. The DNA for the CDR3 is TGTGCCAGCAGCGACCGGGATGAGCAGTTCTTC.

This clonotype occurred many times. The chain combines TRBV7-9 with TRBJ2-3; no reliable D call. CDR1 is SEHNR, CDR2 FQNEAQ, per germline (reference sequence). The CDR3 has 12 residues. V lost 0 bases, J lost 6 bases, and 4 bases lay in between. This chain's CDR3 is CASSLAVDTQYF. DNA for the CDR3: TGTGCCAGCAGCTTAGCCGTGGATACGCAGTATTTT.

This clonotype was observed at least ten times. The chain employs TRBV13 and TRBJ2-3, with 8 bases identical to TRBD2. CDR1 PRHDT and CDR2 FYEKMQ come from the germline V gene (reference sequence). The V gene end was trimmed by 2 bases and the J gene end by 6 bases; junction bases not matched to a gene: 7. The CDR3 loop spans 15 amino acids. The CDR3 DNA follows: TGTGCCAGCAGCTTAAGAGCGGGAGTAGAGGATACGCAGTATTTT. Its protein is CASSLRAGVEDTQYF.

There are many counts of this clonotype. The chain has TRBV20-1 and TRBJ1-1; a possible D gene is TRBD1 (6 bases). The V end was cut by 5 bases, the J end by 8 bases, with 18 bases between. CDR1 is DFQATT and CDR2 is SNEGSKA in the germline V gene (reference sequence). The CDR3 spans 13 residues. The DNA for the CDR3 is TGCAGTGCTCAAACGTGGACAGTCCCCGAAGCTTTCTTT. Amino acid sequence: CSAQTWTVPEAFF.

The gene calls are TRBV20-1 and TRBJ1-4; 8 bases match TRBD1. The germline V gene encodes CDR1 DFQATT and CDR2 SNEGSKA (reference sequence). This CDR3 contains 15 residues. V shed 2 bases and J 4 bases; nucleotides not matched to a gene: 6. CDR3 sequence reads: CSARKRTGINEKLFF. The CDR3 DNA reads TGCAGTGCTAGAAAAAGGACAGGGATTAATGAAAAACTGTTTTTT.

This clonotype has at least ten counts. In nucleotides, the CDR3 is TGCGCCAGCAGCTTGGAAGGACAGAGCCAATACGAGCAGTACTTC. It translates to CASSLEGQSQYEQYF. The chain couples TRBV5-1 to TRBJ2-7; D is perhaps TRBD1 (6 bases). The CDR3 spans 15 residues. Germline loops: CDR1 SGHRS, CDR2 YFSETQ. V gave up 0 bases and J gave up 4 bases, with 14 bases separating them.

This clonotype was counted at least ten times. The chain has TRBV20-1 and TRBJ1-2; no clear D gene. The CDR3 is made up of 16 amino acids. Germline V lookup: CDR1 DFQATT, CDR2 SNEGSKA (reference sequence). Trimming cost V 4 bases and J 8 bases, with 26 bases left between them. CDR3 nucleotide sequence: TGCAGTGCTAAGTACAATTTACAGAGCAACCTTCCCGGCTACACCTTC. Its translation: CSAKYNLQSNLPGYTF.

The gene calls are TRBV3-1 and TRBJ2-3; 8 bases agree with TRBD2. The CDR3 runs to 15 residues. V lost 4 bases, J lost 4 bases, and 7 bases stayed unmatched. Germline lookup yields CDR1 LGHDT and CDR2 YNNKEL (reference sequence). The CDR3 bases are TGTGCCAGCAGCCTTAGCGGGGTTGGCTCAGATACGCAGTATTTT. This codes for CASSLSGVGSDTQYF.

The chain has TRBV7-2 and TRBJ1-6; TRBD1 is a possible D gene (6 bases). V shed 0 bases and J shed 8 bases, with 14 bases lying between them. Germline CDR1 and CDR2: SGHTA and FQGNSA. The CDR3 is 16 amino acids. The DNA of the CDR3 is TGTGCCAGCAGCTTAGCGCGGGACAATAGGTATTCACCCCTCCACTTT. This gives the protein CASSLARDNRYSPLHF.

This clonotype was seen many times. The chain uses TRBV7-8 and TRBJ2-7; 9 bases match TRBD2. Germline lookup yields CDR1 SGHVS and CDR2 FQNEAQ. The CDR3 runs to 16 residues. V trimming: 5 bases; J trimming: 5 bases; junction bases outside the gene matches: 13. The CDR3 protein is CASSLQGTSQSDEQYF. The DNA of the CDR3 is TGTGCCAGCAGCCTTCAAGGGACTAGCCAAAGTGACGAGCAGTACTTC.

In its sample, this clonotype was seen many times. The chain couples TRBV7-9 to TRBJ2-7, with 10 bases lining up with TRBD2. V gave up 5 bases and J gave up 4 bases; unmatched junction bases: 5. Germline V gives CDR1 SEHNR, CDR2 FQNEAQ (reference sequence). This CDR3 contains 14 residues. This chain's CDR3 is CASSLLTSGYEQYF. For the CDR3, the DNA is TGTGCCAGCAGCCTCCTGACTAGCGGGTACGAGCAGTACTTC.

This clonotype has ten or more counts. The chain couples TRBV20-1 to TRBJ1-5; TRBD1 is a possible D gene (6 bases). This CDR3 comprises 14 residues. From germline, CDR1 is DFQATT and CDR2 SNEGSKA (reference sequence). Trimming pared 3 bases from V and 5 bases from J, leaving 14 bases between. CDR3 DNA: TGCAGTGCTAGGGATGGGACACAGGATCAGCCCCAGCATTTT. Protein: CSARDGTQDQPQHF.

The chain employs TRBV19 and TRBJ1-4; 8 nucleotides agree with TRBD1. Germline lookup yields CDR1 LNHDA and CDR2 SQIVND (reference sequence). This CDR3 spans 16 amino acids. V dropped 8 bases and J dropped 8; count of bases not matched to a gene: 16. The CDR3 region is CASGKTDRGENEKLFF. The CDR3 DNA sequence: TGTGCCAGTGGGAAAACCGACAGGGGAGAGAACGAAAAACTGTTTTTT.

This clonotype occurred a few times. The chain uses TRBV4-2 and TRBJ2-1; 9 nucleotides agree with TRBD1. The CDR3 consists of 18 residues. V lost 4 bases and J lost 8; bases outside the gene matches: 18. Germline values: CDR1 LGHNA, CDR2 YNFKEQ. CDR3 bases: TGTGCCAGCAGCCTCTACATAAGGCCGGGACAGGGTAAGCATGAGCAGTTCTTC. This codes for CASSLYIRPGQGKHEQFF.

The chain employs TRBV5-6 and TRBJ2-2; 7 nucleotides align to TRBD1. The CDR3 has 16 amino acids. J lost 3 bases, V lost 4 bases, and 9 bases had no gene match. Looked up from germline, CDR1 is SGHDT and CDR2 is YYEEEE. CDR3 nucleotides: TGTGCCAGCAGCGCCACAGGGGCTGGCGACACCGGGGAGCTGTTTTTT. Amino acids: CASSATGAGDTGELFF.